This TCR beta chain was identified during a study of OX40 agonist ivuxolimab in advanced cancers. Study-level information: Patients achieving partial responses numbered three: one hepatocellular carcinoma case and two cutaneous melanoma cases.

Study-wide points: CD8+ T cells averaged more expanded clones than CD4+. The authors did not determine the antigen specificity of the expanded peripheral T cells.

Sequencing used immunoSEQ multiplex PCR; TCRdb keeps in-frame clones, though not all of them. The table lists roughly 69,000 clones, around 90% of them singletons. The V segment lost 3 bases and the J segment 6 bases; nucleotides outside the gene matches: 10. This CDR3 has 16 residues. The germline gives CDR1 SNHLY, CDR2 FYNNEI. Patients had blood sampled at baseline and again on cycle 4 day 1 and cycle 7 day 1. Concerning this clone: Its target is unknown.

This sequence originates from an adult with an advanced solid tumor such as melanoma, head and neck, liver or kidney cancer. The gene calls are TRBV2 and TRBJ2-2, with 7 bases aligning to TRBD1. This specimen consisted of CD4+ or CD8+ T cells sorted from blood, obtained in a trial of the OX40 agonist ivuxolimab. The CDR3 nucleotides read TGTGCCAGCAGTGACCGACAGGGATTTAGGTCCGGGGAGCTGTTTTTT. Translating gives CASSDRQGFRSGELFF.